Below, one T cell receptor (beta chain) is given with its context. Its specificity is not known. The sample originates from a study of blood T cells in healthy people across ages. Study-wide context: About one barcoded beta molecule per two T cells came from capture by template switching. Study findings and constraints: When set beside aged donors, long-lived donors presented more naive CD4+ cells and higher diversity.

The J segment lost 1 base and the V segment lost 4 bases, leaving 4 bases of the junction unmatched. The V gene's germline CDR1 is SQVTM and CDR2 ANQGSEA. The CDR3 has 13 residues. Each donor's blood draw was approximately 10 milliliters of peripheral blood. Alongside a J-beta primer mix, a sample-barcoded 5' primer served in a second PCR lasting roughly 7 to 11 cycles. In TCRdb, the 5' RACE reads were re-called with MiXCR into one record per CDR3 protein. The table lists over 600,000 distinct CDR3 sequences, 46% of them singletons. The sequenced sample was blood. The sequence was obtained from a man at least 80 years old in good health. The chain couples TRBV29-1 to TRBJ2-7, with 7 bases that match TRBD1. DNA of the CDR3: TGCAGCGTTGTAGACAGGGCATCCTACGAGCAGTACTTC. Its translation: CSVVDRASYEQYF.